Shown below are 32 T cell receptor beta chains from a single sample sequenced in a study of beta chain features in type 1 diabetes. Of the isolated RNA, all was reverse transcribed, and so the sequenced material was expressed TCRB transcripts. Assay used: immunoSEQ multiplex PCR; TCRdb lists only in-frame clones, some missing. The repertoire holds 900,000 or so clones, with about a sixth as singletons. Sequenced sample: naive CD4+ T cells from blood. The receptors derive from a woman aged 18-29 years in good health.

This clone has more than one count but fewer than ten. This rearrangement joins TRBV12-5 to TRBJ2-1; 8 bases are a match to TRBD2. The CDR3 sequence is 15 residues long. CDR1 and CDR2 from the germline V gene are LGHNT and FRNRAP. Unmatched junction bases numbered 6, after V lost 6 bases and J lost 2 bases. The CDR3 nucleotides read TGTGCTAGTGGGCTAAGCGGGAGCCCCTACAATGAGCAGTTCTTC. Protein sequence: CASGLSGSPYNEQFF.

This clone was counted between two and nine times. The chain combines TRBV18 with TRBJ1-3, with TRBD1 matching 10 bases. V shed 5 bases, J shed 4 bases, and the junction held 5 bases outside the gene matches. This CDR3 spans 15 amino acids. Germline V gene lookup returns CDR1 KGHSH and CDR2 LQKENI. In nucleotides, the CDR3 is TGTGCCAGCTCAGACAGGGGGCCGCCGGGAAACACCATATATTTT. Protein product: CASSDRGPPGNTIYF.

This clone was observed a single time. The J gene is TRBJ2-7, the V gene TRBV28; D not resolved. The CDR3 length is 13 residues. Trimming cost V 3 bases and J 2 bases, with 8 bases left between them. The germline CDR1 and CDR2 sequences are MDHEN and SYDVKM. CDR3 nucleotide sequence: TGTGCCAGCAGTTTCGGCCACCCCTACGAGCAGTACTTC. Translating gives CASSFGHPYEQYF.

The gene calls are TRBV28 and TRBJ2-6; 9 bases match TRBD1. With 6 bases clipped from V and 1 base from J, the junction kept 1 base outside the gene matches. From germline, CDR1 is MDHEN and CDR2 SYDVKM. The CDR3 contains 15 residues. Written as DNA, the CDR3 is TGTGCCAGCAGGGACAGGGGATCTGGGGCCAACGTCCTGACTTTC. Translation: CASRDRGSGANVLTF.

As concerns this clone: Other DNA sequences in the sample encode the same CDR3. The V and J genes are TRBV9 and TRBJ2-2; D is perhaps TRBD1 (6 bases). Trimming took off 0 bases at V and 1 base at J, with 7 bases between the two ends. The length of the CDR3 is 15 residues. The germline V gene encodes CDR1 SGDLS and CDR2 YYNGEE. CDR3 residues: CASSVGGGNTGELFF. The CDR3, as DNA: TGTGCCAGCAGCGTAGGAGGGGGGAACACCGGGGAGCTGTTTTTT.

This clone was detected a few times. This sequence joins TRBV7-9 and TRBJ2-1; D is undetermined. V was shortened by 4 bases and J by 10 bases, with 26 bases between the two germline ends. CDR3 size: 17 residues. Germline V gives CDR1 SEHNR, CDR2 FQNEAQ (reference sequence). The DNA for the CDR3 is TGTGCCAGCAGCTCTCACCACCTAATTTCCGGGCCCGGGGAGCAGTTCTTC. The encoded protein is CASSSHHLISGPGEQFF.

This clone has more than one count but fewer than ten. The CDR3 spells CASSRGGNYGYTF. CDR3 sequence (DNA): TGTGCCAGCAGTCGTGGGGGTAACTATGGCTACACCTTC. The gene calls are TRBV25-1 and TRBJ1-2, with D possibly matching TRBD1 (5 bases). The CDR3 consists of 13 residues. V was pared by 5 bases and J by 1 base, with 8 bases between. CDR1 is MGHDK, CDR2 SYGVNS, per germline.

In this sample, this clone turned up a few times. The chain employs TRBV10-3 and TRBJ2-3, with D uncertain. Trimming stripped 4 bases from V and 1 base from J, with 9 bases between. This CDR3 spans 14 amino acids. From germline, CDR1 is ENHRY and CDR2 SYGVKD. CDR3 DNA sequence: TGTGCCATCAGTGCCCGCGTACGCACAGATACGCAGTATTTT. Translated, it gives CAISARVRTDTQYF.

The chain uses TRBV14 and TRBJ2-1; TRBD2 matches 9 bases. The V gene end was trimmed by 0 bases and the J gene end by 3 bases; junction bases not matched to a gene: 9. Germline lookup yields CDR1 SGHDN and CDR2 FVKESK. The CDR3 runs to 18 residues. Here the CDR3 reads CASSQDWREGLFYNEQFF. The DNA of the CDR3 is TGTGCCAGCAGCCAAGATTGGCGGGAGGGCTTGTTCTACAATGAGCAGTTCTTC.

A remark on this clone: Other DNA sequences in the sample encode the same CDR3. The chain employs TRBV5-1 and TRBJ2-3; 12 bases agree with TRBD2. Germline assignment: CDR1 SGHRS and CDR2 YFSETQ. CDR3 length equals 15 residues. V shed 3 bases, J shed 4 bases, and the junction held 3 bases outside the gene matches. CDR3 sequence: CASSWTSGTADTQYF. The CDR3 DNA follows: TGCGCCAGCAGCTGGACTAGCGGGACTGCAGATACGCAGTATTTT.

The chain couples TRBV7-3 to TRBJ1-1, with D tentatively TRBD1 (6 bases). The germline gives CDR1 SGHTA, CDR2 FQGTGA. This CDR3 contains 13 residues. V lost 6 bases and J 2 bases, leaving 10 bases between the germline ends. The CDR3 is CASSPGHNTEAFF. CDR3 coding DNA: TGTGCCAGCAGTCCGGGACACAACACTGAAGCTTTCTTT.

Only a few counts were recorded for this clone. The genes are TRBV9 and TRBJ2-7; a possible D gene is TRBD2 (5 bases). The ends were cut back, 0 bases at V and 3 bases at J, with 10 bases in the middle. Germline assignment: CDR1 SGDLS and CDR2 YYNGEE. The CDR3 is 14 amino acids. The CDR3 loop reads CASSVGWENYEQYF. The CDR3, as DNA: TGTGCCAGCAGCGTAGGTTGGGAGAACTACGAGCAGTACTTC. Based on the CDR3 plus reference TRBV9 and TRBJ2-7, the full variable domain is DSGVTQTPKHLITATGQRVTLRCSPRSGDLSVYWYQQSLDQGLQFLIQYYNGEERAKGNILERFSAQQFPDLHSELNLSSLELGDSALYFCASSVGWENYEQYFGPGTRLTVT.

This clone appeared a few times. V and J are TRBV11-3 and TRBJ2-1, with 13 positions matching TRBD2. V shed 5 bases and J 4 bases; nucleotides not matched to a gene: 2. Germline CDR1 is SGHNT and CDR2 is YENEEA. This CDR3 is 15 amino acids long. The CDR3 region has the DNA TGTGCCAGCAGCCGGGGACTAGCGGGGTACAATGAGCAGTTCTTC. Protein product: CASSRGLAGYNEQFF.

This clone occurred a few times. J is TRBJ2-3 and V is TRBV7-9; TRBD1 aligns across 7 bases. CDR1 is SEHNR and CDR2 is FQNEAQ in the germline V gene (reference sequence). V lost 5 bases to trimming and J lost 0 bases; unmatched junction nucleotides: 5. The CDR3 spans 15 residues. DNA for the CDR3: TGTGCCAGCAGCGCCCGGACAGGAAGCACAGATACGCAGTATTTT. Protein sequence: CASSARTGSTDTQYF. The variable domain in full, with the rest retrieved from reference TRBV7-9 and TRBJ2-3, is DTGVSQNPRHKITKRGQNVTFRCDPISEHNRLYWYRQTLGQGPEFLTYFQNEAQLEKSRLLSDRFSAERPKGSFSTLEIQRTEQGDSAMYLCASSARTGSTDTQYFGPGTRLTVL.

The gene calls are TRBV28 and TRBJ1-5, with a weak D call TRBD1 (6 bases). Germline lookup yields CDR1 MDHEN and CDR2 SYDVKM. Trimming stripped 8 bases from V and 3 bases from J, with 14 bases between. This CDR3 is built from 14 residues. The CDR3 is CASGLGHPNQPQHF. CDR3 nucleotides: TGTGCCAGCGGACTGGGACACCCCAATCAGCCCCAGCATTTT.

The rearrangement uses TRBV27 and TRBJ2-7; 11 bases align to TRBD1. V dropped 6 bases and J dropped 2; count of bases not matched to a gene: 3. From germline, CDR1 is MNHEY and CDR2 SMNVEV (reference sequence). The CDR3 sequence is 14 residues long. The CDR3 sequence: CASRRTGGTYEQYF. Here the CDR3 DNA reads TGTGCCAGCAGGAGGACAGGGGGCACCTACGAGCAGTACTTC.

The V and J genes are TRBV11-2 and TRBJ2-1; TRBD2 matches at 7 bases. The CDR3 covers 15 residues. Germline loops: CDR1 SGHAT, CDR2 FQNNGV. The V gene end was trimmed by 5 bases and the J gene end by 0 bases; junction bases not matched to a gene: 4. The DNA for the CDR3 is TGTGCCAGCAGCAAAATAGCGGGCTCCTACAATGAGCAGTTCTTC. Translation gives CASSKIAGSYNEQFF. Combining the CDR3 with reference TRBV11-2 and TRBJ2-1 gives the whole variable domain EAGVAQSPRYKIIEKRQSVAFWCNPISGHATLYWYQQILGQGPKLLIQFQNNGVVDDSQLPKDRFSAERLKGVDSTLKIQPAKLEDSAVYLCASSKIAGSYNEQFFGPGTRLTVL.

This clone was counted a few times. The chain couples TRBV28 to TRBJ2-1; the match to TRBD2 covers 7 bases. This CDR3 comprises 14 residues. Germline V gene data show CDR1 as MDHEN and CDR2 as SYDVKM. V dropped 3 bases and J dropped 4; count of bases not matched to a gene: 3. Here the CDR3 reads CASSFWEGYNEQFF. The DNA for the CDR3 is TGTGCCAGCAGTTTTTGGGAGGGGTACAATGAGCAGTTCTTC.

V gene TRBV28 combines with J gene TRBJ2-4; TRBD1 matches at 8 bases. The germline V gene has CDR1 MDHEN and CDR2 SYDVKM. With V trimmed by 5 bases and J by 6 bases, 12 bases remained unmatched. The CDR3 loop spans 16 amino acids. The CDR3 DNA is TGTGCCAGCAGTCTTACCGGACAGGGCCTTGGAAACATTCAGTACTTC. Protein: CASSLTGQGLGNIQYF.

V gene TRBV28 combines with J gene TRBJ2-7; D remains ambiguous. CDR1 and CDR2 from the germline V gene are MDHEN and SYDVKM. V was cut by 6 bases and J by 4 bases, with 13 bases left in between. CDR3 length equals 13 residues. The CDR3 spells CASSRPAGYEQYF. As DNA, the CDR3 is TGTGCCAGCAGCAGGCCGGCTGGGTACGAGCAGTACTTC. Looking up the rest from reference TRBV28 and TRBJ2-7 gives the full variable domain: DVKVTQSSRYLVKRTGEKVFLECVQDMDHENMFWYRQDPGLGLRLIYFSYDVKMKEKGDIPEGYSVSREKKERFSLILESASTNQTSMYLCASSRPAGYEQYFGPGTRLTVT.

This chain joins TRBV7-4 and TRBJ2-4, with a tentative D call TRBD1 (6 bases). Trimming pared 5 bases from V and 5 bases from J, leaving 16 bases between. The CDR3 contains 15 residues. Germline CDR1 reads SGHVT; CDR2 reads SQSDAQ. The CDR3: CASSIEIKGENIQYF. The CDR3 DNA reads TGTGCCAGCAGCATAGAAATTAAGGGGGAAAACATTCAGTACTTC. Using reference TRBV7-4 and TRBJ2-4 for the parts outside the CDR3, the full variable domain is GAGVSQSPRYKVAKRGRDVALRCDSISGHVTLYWYRQTLGQGSEVLTYSQSDAQRDKSGRPSGRFSAERPERSVSTLKIQRTEQGDSAVYLCASSIEIKGENIQYFGAGTRLSVL.

V and J are TRBV6-5 and TRBJ2-5; D remains unclear. V gave up 2 bases and J gave up 4 bases, with 14 bases separating them. Germline values: CDR1 MNHEY, CDR2 SVGAGI. This CDR3 comprises 15 residues. The CDR3, as DNA: TGTGCCAGCAGTTACAAGTTTTTGGGCGTAGAGACCCAGTACTTC. This codes for CASSYKFLGVETQYF.

The chain couples TRBV7-9 to TRBJ2-2; 10 bases line up with TRBD2. The CDR3 has 15 amino acids. Germline V CDR1 and CDR2: SEHNR, FQNEAQ (reference sequence). Unmatched junction bases numbered 8, after V lost 11 bases and J lost 2 bases. CDR3 protein: CAGKVAGGNTGELFF. CDR3 nucleotide sequence: TGTGCCGGAAAAGTAGCGGGAGGCAACACCGGGGAGCTGTTTTTT.

This clone was seen a few times. The chain joins TRBV12-5 to TRBJ2-5; 10 nucleotides line up with TRBD2. The CDR3 loop spans 13 amino acids. Germline trimming cut 6 bases from V and 5 bases from J; bases unmatched to any gene: 3. Germline-derived CDR1 and CDR2 are LGHNT and FRNRAP. The CDR3 spells CASGKGLAETQYF. CDR3 coding DNA: TGTGCTAGTGGAAAGGGACTAGCGGAGACCCAGTACTTC. Full variable domain (rest looked up from reference TRBV12-5 and TRBJ2-5): DARVTQTPRHKVTEMGQEVTMRCQPILGHNTVFWYRQTMMQGLELLAYFRNRAPLDDSGMPKDRFSAEMPDATLATLKIQPSEPRDSAVYFCASGKGLAETQYFGPGTRLLVL.

The rearrangement joins TRBV18 to TRBJ1-1, with D unclear. Germline assignment: CDR1 KGHSH and CDR2 LQKENI. The V end was cut by 4 bases, the J end by 8 bases, with 14 bases between. The CDR3 length is 13 residues. CDR3 in amino acids: CASSQGGFTEAFF. CDR3 in DNA: TGTGCCAGCTCACAGGGTGGTTTTACGGAAGCTTTCTTT.

This clone came up a few times. This sequence joins TRBV2 and TRBJ2-1; the D is unclear. V lost 6 bases and J 2 bases, leaving 8 bases between the germline ends. Per germline, CDR1 SNHLY and CDR2 FYNNEI. The CDR3 runs 13 residues. The CDR3 DNA reads as TGTGCCAGCAGCTGGGATACCTACAATGAGCAGTTCTTC. Residues: CASSWDTYNEQFF.

The gene calls are TRBV6-5 and TRBJ2-1; 7 bases are a match to TRBD2. The CDR3 loop spans 15 amino acids. Germline trimming cut 7 bases from V and 5 bases from J; bases unmatched to any gene: 11. CDR1 MNHEY and CDR2 SVGAGI come from the germline V gene. The CDR3 DNA is TGTGCCAGCAAATGGGGAGCGGGATTCGACAATGAGCAGTTCTTC. Translating it yields CASKWGAGFDNEQFF.

This clone was seen a few times. This chain joins TRBV4-2 and TRBJ2-1; 7 nucleotides align to TRBD1. The trim removed 8 bases at V and 7 bases at J, leaving 20 bases unmatched. The V gene's germline CDR1 is LGHNA and CDR2 YNFKEQ. This CDR3 has 17 residues. The DNA for the CDR3 is TGTGCCAGCCAGGTGGGGATTCCGGGACAGAACTTTAATGAGCAGTTCTTC. The encoded protein is CASQVGIPGQNFNEQFF.

CDR3 DNA sequence: TGTGCCAGCAGCCTATTCCCCAGGGGGGGGCCCAGCTCCTACGAGCAGTACTTC. Its translation: CASSLFPRGGPSSYEQYF. V gene TRBV7-6 combines with J gene TRBJ2-7; TRBD1 or TRBD2 may be the D gene (7 bases each). The CDR3 covers 18 residues. V dropped 5 bases and J dropped 0 bases, with 23 bases sitting between them. The germline gives CDR1 SGHVS, CDR2 FNYEAQ.

The genes are TRBV7-2 and TRBJ2-7; D not certain. Germline V gene lookup returns CDR1 SGHTA and CDR2 FQGNSA. The CDR3 spans 15 residues. Trimming shortened V by 6 bases and J by 0 bases, and 15 bases separated the two germline ends. The chain's CDR3 is CASSQSSMGSYEQYF. The CDR3 bases are TGTGCCAGCAGTCAATCCTCGATGGGCTCCTACGAGCAGTACTTC.

The chain recombines TRBV18 with TRBJ2-2; 8 nucleotides align to TRBD1. Germline V gives CDR1 KGHSH, CDR2 LQKENI. The V gene end was trimmed by 5 bases and the J gene end by 0 bases; junction bases not matched to a gene: 8. The CDR3 length is 17 residues. The CDR3 DNA is TGTGCCAGCTCATCGCTCCGGGACAGGACGAACACCGGGGAGCTGTTTTTT. This codes for CASSSLRDRTNTGELFF.

The rearrangement links TRBV6-1 to TRBJ1-5; no clear D. The CDR3 length is 12 residues. V was pared by 6 bases and J by 3 bases, with 6 bases between. In germline, CDR1 is MNHNS, CDR2 SASEGT. The CDR3 region is CASSNNNQPQHF. The CDR3 DNA is TGTGCCAGCAGCAATAACAATCAGCCCCAGCATTTT.